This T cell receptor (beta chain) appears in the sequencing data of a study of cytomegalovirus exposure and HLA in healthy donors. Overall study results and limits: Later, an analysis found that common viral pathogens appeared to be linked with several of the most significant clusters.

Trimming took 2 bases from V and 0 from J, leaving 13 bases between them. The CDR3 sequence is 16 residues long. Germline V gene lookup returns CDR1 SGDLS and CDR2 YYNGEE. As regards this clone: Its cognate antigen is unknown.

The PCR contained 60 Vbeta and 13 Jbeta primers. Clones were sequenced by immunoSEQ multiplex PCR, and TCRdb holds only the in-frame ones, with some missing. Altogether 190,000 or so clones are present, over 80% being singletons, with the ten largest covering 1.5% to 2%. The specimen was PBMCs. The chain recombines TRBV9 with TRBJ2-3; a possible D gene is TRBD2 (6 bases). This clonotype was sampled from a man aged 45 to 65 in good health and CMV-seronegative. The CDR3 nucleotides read TGTGCCAGCAGCGTCGCTAAAACTAGCAGCACAGATACGCAGTATTTT. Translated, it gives CASSVAKTSSTDTQYF.